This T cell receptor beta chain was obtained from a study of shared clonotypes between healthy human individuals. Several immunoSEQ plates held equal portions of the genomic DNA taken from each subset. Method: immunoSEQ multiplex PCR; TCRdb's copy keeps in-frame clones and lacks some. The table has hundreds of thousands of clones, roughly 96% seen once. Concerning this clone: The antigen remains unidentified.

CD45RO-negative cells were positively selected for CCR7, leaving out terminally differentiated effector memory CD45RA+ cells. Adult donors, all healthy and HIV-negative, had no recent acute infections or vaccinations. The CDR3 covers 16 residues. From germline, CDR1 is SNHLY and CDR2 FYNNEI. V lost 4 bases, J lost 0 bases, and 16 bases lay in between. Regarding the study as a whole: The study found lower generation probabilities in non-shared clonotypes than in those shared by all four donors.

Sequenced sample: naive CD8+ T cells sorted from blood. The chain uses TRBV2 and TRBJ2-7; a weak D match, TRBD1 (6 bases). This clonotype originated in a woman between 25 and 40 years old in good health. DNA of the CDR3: TGTGCCAGCAGTGGGGACAATTCGAAGGGCTCCTACGAGCAGTACTTC. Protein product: CASSGDNSKGSYEQYF.